The present entry profiles one TCR beta chain with its context. Its cognate antigen has yet to be identified. No per-base quality is available; no much larger clone lies one base away. What the time point label conveys for this sample: about 28 days (+/-7) after the second vaccine dose. Because spike-specific TCR depth and breadth did not differ between the two schedules, AZD1222 recipients who got a second dose at roughly 4 weeks were pooled with those who got a second dose at roughly 12 weeks. Vaccinee samples came from UK trials COV001 and COV002, including a single-blind randomized controlled phase 2/3 trial of AZD1222 (ChAdOx1 nCoV-19) in healthy adults. For TCRbeta chain sequencing, PBMC samples from trial participants were taken at day 0 and at day 28 after the second dose. This entry belongs to a study of T cell responses to AZD1222 COVID-19 vaccine (dated by TCRdb to 2020 to 2022). Concerning the study at large: TCR sequencing covered over 230 trial participants: 200 to 220 given two doses of AZD1222 and 26 given two doses of MenACWY control vaccine. Trial participants were enrolled by age into subgroups of 18-55, 56-69 and 70-plus years, and about 150, 27 and 61 TCR-sequenced participants, respectively, were included in these subgroups. Summary of the overall study and its limitations: The 56-69-year group was small, and its depth increase did not reach significance, likely because of low power. Participants were mostly white British and included more females than males, and it was suggested by the authors that clonal diversity may have been underestimated. Only a handful of AZD1222 recipients were SARS-CoV-2 seropositive at baseline, limiting conclusions about previously exposed vaccinees. Spike-specific TCR breadth and depth rose significantly after two AZD1222 doses compared with day 0 and with MenACWY recipients. No day 14 peak-response samples were available, so repertoires were characterized only after the peak T cell response. Reportedly, close to half of the unique spike-specific TCRs recognized epitopes lying outside the regions that are mutated in the B.1.351 and B.1.1.7 variants. The vaccine-associated CD4 TCRs covered the entire spike protein, and the dominant responses fell in regions 160-218 and 743-854.

The CDR3 regions of human TCRbeta chains were analyzed by immunosequencing. On the study's bioinformatics: TCRs in the repertoires were matched against a reference library of SARS-CoV-2-specific TCRs that had been generated with the MIRA antigen-specificity platform. Breadth was defined as the fraction of unique TCRs that were SARS-CoV-2-associated, and depth was defined as the fraction of total T cells that were SARS-CoV-2-associated. Using the MIRA data, each spike-specific TCR was assigned both to the spike region to which the TCR was reactive and to a CD4 or CD8 class. Log10-transformed breadth and depth values were compared by one-way ANOVA with Sidak's multiple comparisons tests. The clones in this table, taken by TCRdb from immuneACCESS, are in-frame only. Not every clone is retained; where verified, under half of the shortfall comes from an unresolved V gene, and the cause of the rest is unknown. That table furnishes V, J and clone size, whereas the DNA furnished D and trimming. The sample yields roughly 140,000 clones; about nine tenths were counted once. The ten largest clones take up under 4% of the sample.

The V end loses 5 bases and the J end loses 3 bases, and a stretch of 17 bases separates them. CDR3 length: 16 amino acids, cysteine to phenylalanine. The DNA shown is the 48-base CDR3, in frame from base 1. CDR1 SEHNR and CDR2 FQNEAQ were looked up in the germline V gene (reference sequence). The sequences come from peripheral blood, collected 28 days after the second AZD1222 dose. The receptor chain draws on TRBV7-9 and TRBJ1-5; D gene: possibly TRBD1, on 6 matching bases. This TCR came from an adult who received the AZD1222 COVID-19 vaccine. The DNA is TGTGCCAGCAGCGATACCGGGACACCACTCAATCAGCCCCAGCATTTT. It translates as CASSDTGTPLNQPQHF.